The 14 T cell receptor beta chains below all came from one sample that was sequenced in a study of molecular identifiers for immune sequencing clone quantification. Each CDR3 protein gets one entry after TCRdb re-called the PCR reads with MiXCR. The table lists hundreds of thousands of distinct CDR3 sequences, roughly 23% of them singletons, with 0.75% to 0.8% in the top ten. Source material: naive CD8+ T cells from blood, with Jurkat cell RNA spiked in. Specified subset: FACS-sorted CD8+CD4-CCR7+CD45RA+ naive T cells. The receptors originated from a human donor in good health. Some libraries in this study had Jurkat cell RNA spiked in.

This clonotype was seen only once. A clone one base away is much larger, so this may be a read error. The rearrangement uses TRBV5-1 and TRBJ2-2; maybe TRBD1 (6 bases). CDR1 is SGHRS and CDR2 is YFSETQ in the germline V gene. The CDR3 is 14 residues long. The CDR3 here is CASSPRGNSGELFF. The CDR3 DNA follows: TGCGCCAGCAGCCCTAGGGGGAACAGCGGGGAGCTGTTTTTT.

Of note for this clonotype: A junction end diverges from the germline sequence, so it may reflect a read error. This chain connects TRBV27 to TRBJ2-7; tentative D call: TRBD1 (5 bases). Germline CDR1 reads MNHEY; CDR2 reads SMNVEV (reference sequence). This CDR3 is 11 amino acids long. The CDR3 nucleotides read TGTGCCAGCAGTTTGGGGCCCGAGGAGTACTTC. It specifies CASSLGPEEYF.

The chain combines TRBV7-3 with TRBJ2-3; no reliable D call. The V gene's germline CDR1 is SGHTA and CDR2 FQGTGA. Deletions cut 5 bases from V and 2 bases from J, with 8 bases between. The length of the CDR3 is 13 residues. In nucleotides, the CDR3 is TGTGCCAGCAGCGGATGGAACACAGATACGCAGTATTTT. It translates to CASSGWNTDTQYF. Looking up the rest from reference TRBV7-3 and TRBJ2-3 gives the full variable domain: GAGVSQTPSNKVTEKGKYVELRCDPISGHTALYWYRQSLGQGPEFLIYFQGTGAADDSGLPNDRFFAVRPEGSVSTLKIQRTERGDSAVYLCASSGWNTDTQYFGPGTRLTVL.

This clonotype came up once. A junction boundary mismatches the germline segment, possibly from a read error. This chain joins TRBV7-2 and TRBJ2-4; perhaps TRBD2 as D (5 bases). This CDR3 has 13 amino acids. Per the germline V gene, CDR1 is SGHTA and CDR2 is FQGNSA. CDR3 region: CASGLARRSLQYF. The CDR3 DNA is TGTGCCAGCGGCTTAGCTCGGAGGAGCCTTCAGTACTTC.

CDR3 amino acids: CARRLVGRVDAFF. DNA of the CDR3: TGTGCCCGCCGCTTAGTAGGGCGAGTAGACGCTTTCTTT. V is TRBV7-9 and J is TRBJ1-1; unclear D gene. CDR3 length equals 13 residues. Germline CDR1 and CDR2: SEHNR and FQNEAQ (reference sequence). The ends were cut back, 11 bases at V and 11 bases at J, with 24 bases in the middle.

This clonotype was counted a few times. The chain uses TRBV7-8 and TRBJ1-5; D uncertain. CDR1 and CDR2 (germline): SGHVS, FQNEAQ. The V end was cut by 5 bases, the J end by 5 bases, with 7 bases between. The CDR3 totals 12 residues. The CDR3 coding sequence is TGTGCCAGCAGCCGACCGGATCAGCCCCAGCATTTT. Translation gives CASSRPDQPQHF. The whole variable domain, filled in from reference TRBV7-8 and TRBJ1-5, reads GAGVSQSPRYKVAKRGQDVALRCDPISGHVSLFWYQQALGQGPEFLTYFQNEAQLDKSGLPSDRFFAERPEGSVSTLKIQRTQQEDSAVYLCASSRPDQPQHFGDGTRLSIL.

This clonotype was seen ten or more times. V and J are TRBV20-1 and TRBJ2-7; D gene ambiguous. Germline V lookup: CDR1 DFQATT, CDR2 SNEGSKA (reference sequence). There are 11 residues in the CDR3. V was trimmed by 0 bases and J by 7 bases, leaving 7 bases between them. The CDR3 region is CSARDNLEQYF. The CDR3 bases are TGCAGTGCTAGAGATAACCTAGAGCAGTACTTC.

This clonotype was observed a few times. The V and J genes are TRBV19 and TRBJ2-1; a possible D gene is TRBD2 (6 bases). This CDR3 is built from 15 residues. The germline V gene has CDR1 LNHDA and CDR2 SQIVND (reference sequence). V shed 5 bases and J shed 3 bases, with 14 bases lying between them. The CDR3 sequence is CASSPTSSLYNEQFF. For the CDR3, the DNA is TGTGCCAGTAGTCCTACTAGCTCGCTCTACAATGAGCAGTTCTTC. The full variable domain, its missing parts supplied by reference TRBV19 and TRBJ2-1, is DGGITQSPKYLFRKEGQNVTLSCEQNLNHDAMYWYRQDPGQGLRLIYYSQIVNDFQKGDIAEGYSVSREKKESFPLTVTSAQKNPTAFYLCASSPTSSLYNEQFFGPGTRLTVL.

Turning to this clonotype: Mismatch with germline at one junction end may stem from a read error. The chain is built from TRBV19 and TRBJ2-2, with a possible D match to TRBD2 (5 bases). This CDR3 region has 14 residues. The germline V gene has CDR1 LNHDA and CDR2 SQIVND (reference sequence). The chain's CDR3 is CASSIDPTTGEPFF. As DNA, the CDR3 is TGTGCCAGTAGTATAGATCCCACCACCGGGGAGCCGTTTTTT.

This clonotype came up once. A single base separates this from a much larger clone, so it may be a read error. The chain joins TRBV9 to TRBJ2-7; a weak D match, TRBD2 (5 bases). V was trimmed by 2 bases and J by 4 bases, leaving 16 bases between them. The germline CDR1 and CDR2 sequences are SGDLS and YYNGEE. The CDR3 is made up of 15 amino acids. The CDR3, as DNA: TGTGCCAGCAGCGTCAAGCCCGGTTCGGGGTACGAGCAGTACTTC. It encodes CASSVKPGSGYEQYF.

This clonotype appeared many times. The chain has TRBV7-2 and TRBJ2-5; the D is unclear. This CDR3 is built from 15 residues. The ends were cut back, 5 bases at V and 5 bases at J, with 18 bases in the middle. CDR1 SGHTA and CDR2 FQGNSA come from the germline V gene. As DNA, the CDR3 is TGTGCCAGCAGCCCGACTTTAGGTCTGTCGGAGACCCAGTACTTC. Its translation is CASSPTLGLSETQYF.

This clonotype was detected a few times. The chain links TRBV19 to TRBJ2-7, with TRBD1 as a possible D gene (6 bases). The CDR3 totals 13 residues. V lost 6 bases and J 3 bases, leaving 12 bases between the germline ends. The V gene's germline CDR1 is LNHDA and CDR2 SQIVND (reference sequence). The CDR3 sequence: CASRSGGVYEQYF. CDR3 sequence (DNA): TGTGCCAGTAGGTCTGGGGGCGTCTACGAGCAGTACTTC.

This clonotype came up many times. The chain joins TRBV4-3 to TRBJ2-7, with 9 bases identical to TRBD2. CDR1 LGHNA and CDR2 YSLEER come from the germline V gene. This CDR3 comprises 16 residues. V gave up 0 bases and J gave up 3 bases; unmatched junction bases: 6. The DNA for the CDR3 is TGCGCCAGCAGCCAAGATAGGACTAGCGTTAACTACGAGCAGTACTTC. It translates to CASSQDRTSVNYEQYF.

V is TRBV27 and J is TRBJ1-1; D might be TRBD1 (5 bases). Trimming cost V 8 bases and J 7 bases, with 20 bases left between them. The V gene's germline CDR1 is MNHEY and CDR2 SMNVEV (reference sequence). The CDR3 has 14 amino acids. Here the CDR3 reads CASGMTAEVIEAFF. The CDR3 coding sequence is TGTGCCAGCGGGATGACAGCCGAAGTTATTGAAGCTTTCTTT.